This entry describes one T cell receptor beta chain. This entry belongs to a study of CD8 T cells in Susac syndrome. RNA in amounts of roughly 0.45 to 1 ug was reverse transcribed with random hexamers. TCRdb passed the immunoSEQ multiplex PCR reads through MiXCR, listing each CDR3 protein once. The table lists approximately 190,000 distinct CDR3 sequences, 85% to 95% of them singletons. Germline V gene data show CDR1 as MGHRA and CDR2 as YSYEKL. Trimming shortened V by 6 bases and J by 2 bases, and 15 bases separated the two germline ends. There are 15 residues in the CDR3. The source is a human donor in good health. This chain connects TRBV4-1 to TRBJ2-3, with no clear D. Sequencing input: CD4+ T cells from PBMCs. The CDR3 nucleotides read TGCGCCAGCAGGAGTATTCAGTGGGACACAGATACGCAGTATTTT. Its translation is CASRSIQWDTDTQYF.